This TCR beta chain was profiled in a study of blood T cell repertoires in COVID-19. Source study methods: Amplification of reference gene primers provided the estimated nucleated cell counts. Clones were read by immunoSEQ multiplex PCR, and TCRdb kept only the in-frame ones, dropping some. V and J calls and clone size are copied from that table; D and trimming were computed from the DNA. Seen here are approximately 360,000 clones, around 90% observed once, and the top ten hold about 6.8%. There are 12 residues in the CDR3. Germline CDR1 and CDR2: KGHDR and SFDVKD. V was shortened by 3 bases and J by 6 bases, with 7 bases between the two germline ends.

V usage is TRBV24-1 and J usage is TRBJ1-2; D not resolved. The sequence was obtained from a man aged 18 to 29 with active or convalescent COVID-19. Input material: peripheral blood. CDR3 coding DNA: TGTGCCACCAGTGATCCCTACCATGGCTACACCTTC. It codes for CATSDPYHGYTF.